This T cell receptor beta chain originates from a study of T cell changes during pregnancy in multiple sclerosis. The CDR3 covers 15 residues. Trimming took off 3 bases at V and 1 base at J, with 12 bases between the two ends. Germline-derived CDR1 and CDR2 are SGHNT and YYREEE (reference sequence). Libraries were prepared by immunoSEQ multiplex PCR; TCRdb keeps only in-frame clonotypes and omits some of them. The repertoire holds about 92,000 clones, with about 94% as singletons. V usage is TRBV5-4 and J usage is TRBJ2-3; D may be TRBD2 (6 bases). The sequences come from peripheral blood, collected in the third trimester of pregnancy. This receptor was identified in a female donor with multiple sclerosis, enrolled in a pregnancy study. The CDR3 DNA follows: TGTGCCAGCAGCTCGTCGGGAGAGGGCACAGATACGCAGTATTTT. Its protein is CASSSSGEGTDTQYF. Full variable domain (outside the CDR3, taken from reference TRBV5-4 and TRBJ2-3): ETGVTQSPTHLIKTRGQQVTLRCSSQSGHNTVSWYQQALGQGPQFIFQYYREEENGRGNFPPRFSGLQFPNYSSELNVNALELDDSALYLCASSSSGEGTDTQYFGPGTRLTVL.